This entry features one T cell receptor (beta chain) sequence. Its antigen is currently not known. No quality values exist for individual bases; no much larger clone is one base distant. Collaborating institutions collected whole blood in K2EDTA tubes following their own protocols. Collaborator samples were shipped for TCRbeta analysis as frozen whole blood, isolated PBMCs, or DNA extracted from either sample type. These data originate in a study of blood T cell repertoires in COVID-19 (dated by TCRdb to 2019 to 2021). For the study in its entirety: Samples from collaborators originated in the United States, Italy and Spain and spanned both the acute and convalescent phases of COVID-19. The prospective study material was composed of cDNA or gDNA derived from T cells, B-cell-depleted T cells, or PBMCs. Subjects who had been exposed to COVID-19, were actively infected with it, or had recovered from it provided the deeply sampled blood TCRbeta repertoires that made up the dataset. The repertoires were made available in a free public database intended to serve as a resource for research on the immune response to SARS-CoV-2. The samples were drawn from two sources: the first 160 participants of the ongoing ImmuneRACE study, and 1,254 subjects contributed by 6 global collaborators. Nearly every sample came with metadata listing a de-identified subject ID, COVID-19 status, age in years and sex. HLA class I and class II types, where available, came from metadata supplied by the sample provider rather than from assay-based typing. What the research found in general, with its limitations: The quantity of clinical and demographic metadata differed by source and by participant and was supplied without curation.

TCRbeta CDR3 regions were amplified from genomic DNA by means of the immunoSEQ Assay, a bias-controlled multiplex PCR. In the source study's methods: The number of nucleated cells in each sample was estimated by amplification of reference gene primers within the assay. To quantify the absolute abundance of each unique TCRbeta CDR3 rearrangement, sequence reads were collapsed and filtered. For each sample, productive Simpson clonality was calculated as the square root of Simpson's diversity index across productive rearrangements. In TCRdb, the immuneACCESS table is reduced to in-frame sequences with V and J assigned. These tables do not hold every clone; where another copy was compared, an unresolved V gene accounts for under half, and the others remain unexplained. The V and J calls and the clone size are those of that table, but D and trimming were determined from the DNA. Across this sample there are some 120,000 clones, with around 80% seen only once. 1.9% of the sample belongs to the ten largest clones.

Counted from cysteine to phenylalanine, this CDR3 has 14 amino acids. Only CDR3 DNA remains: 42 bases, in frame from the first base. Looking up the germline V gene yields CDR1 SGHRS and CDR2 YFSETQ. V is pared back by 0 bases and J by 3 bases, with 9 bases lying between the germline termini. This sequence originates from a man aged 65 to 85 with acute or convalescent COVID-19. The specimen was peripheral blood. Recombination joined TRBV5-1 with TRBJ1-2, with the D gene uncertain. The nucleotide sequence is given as TGCGCCAGCAGCTTGGGTCAGGACTACTATGGCTACACCTTC. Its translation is CASSLGQDYYGYTF.